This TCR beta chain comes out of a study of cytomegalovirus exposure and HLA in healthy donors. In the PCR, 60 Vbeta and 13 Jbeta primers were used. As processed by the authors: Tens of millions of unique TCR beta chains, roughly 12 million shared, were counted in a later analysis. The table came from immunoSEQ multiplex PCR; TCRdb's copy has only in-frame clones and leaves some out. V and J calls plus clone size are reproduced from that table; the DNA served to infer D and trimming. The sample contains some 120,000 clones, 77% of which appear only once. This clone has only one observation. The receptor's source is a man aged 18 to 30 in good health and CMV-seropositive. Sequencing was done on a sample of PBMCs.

The CDR3 is CASSQVGGGIDTQYF. The CDR3 DNA is TGCGCCAGCAGCCAAGTTGGCGGGGGAATAGATACGCAGTATTTT. V usage is TRBV4-1 and J usage is TRBJ2-3, with 7 bases identical to TRBD2. With V trimmed by 1 base and J by 5 bases, 6 bases remained unmatched. The CDR3 runs to 15 residues. Germline loops: CDR1 MGHRA, CDR2 YSYEKL.